These 28 T cell receptor beta chains came from one sample sequenced in a study of blood T cell repertoires in COVID-19. Libraries were prepared by immunoSEQ multiplex PCR; TCRdb keeps only in-frame clonotypes and omits some of them. In the table there are about 57,000 clones, 79% of which are singletons. Material for sequencing was peripheral blood. These receptors came from a man in his 60s with acute or convalescent COVID-19.

This sequence joins TRBV6-5 and TRBJ1-1; possible D gene TRBD1, 5 bases. This CDR3 is built from 16 residues. Germline V gene sequence: CDR1 MNHEY, CDR2 SVGAGI. The V end was cut by 2 bases, the J end by 3 bases, with 16 bases between. The DNA for the CDR3 is TGTGCCAGCAGTTACGGGGCAGCTCAGTCCTACACTGAAGCTTTCTTT. Protein product: CASSYGAAQSYTEAFF.

This clone was observed once. The chain combines TRBV2 with TRBJ2-7; D not certain. The length of the CDR3 is 11 residues. Germline CDR1 is SNHLY and CDR2 is FYNNEI. V was cut by 8 bases and J by 4 bases, with 9 bases left in between. The CDR3 loop is CASAKEYEQYF. As DNA, the CDR3 is TGTGCCAGCGCCAAGGAGTACGAGCAGTACTTC.

The chain combines TRBV11-2 with TRBJ1-4, with 10 bases aligning to TRBD1. This CDR3 is built from 16 residues. With 1 base clipped from V and 7 bases from J, the junction kept 6 bases outside the gene matches. Germline-derived CDR1 and CDR2 are SGHAT and FQNNGV. CDR3 sequence: CASSLAPTGGFEKLFF. Written as DNA, the CDR3 is TGTGCCAGCAGCTTAGCTCCGACAGGGGGCTTTGAAAAACTGTTTTTT.

This chain connects TRBV4-2 to TRBJ2-5, with 10 bases lining up with TRBD2. Trimming took 1 base from V and 4 from J; bases not matched to a gene: 12. This CDR3 comprises 18 residues. Germline V CDR1 and CDR2: LGHNA, YNFKEQ. The CDR3 region is CASSQGGLAGVLSETQYF. Written as DNA, the CDR3 is TGTGCCAGCAGCCAAGGAGGGCTAGCGGGAGTCTTATCAGAGACCCAGTACTTC.

V gene TRBV19 combines with J gene TRBJ2-7, with 7 nucleotides matching TRBD1. This CDR3 contains 15 residues. J gave up 1 base and V 5 bases, and 8 bases lay outside the gene matches. The germline V gene encodes CDR1 LNHDA and CDR2 SQIVND (reference sequence). CDR3 nucleotides: TGTGCCAGTAGTCTTCGACAGGGTGGGTCCTACGAGCAGTACTTC. This codes for CASSLRQGGSYEQYF.

As regards this clone: Germline is not matched at one junction end, which may reflect a read error. The chain links TRBV10-3 to TRBJ2-1; TRBD1 aligns across 8 bases. Germline assignment: CDR1 ENHRY and CDR2 SYGVKD. The CDR3 loop spans 13 amino acids. The CDR3 spells CAISESGQAVFLF. CDR3 DNA sequence: TGTGCCATCAGTGAGTCGGGACAGGCCGTTTTCCTCTTC.

The V and J genes are TRBV6-5 and TRBJ2-3, with 8 bases matching TRBD1. The V gene's germline CDR1 is MNHEY and CDR2 SVGAGI. CDR3 length equals 14 residues. The V and J ends lost 5 bases and 3 bases, in that order; junction bases with no gene match: 4. CDR3 sequence: CASSTGGLTDTQYF. For the CDR3, the DNA is TGTGCCAGCAGTACAGGGGGTTTAACAGATACGCAGTATTTT.

The J gene is TRBJ2-7, the V gene TRBV5-1, with a tentative D call TRBD1 (6 bases). CDR1 and CDR2 (germline): SGHRS, YFSETQ. There are 15 residues in the CDR3. The germline V and J ends were trimmed by 4 bases and 3 bases, with 17 bases remaining between them. The CDR3 nucleotides are TGCGCCAGCAGCCACCCGACAGGTAGGGACTACGAGCAGTACTTC. This codes for CASSHPTGRDYEQYF.

J is TRBJ2-2 and V is TRBV18; weak D call: TRBD1 (5 bases). This CDR3 contains 14 residues. With 3 bases removed from V and 5 bases from J, the gap between germline ends came to 10 bases. Germline CDR1 reads KGHSH; CDR2 reads LQKENI. Written as DNA, the CDR3 is TGTGCCAGCTCACCGCGGACATTAACCGGGGAGCTGTTTTTT. Protein: CASSPRTLTGELFF.

The chain joins TRBV13 to TRBJ1-2; 8 bases are a match to TRBD1. Trimming removed 5 bases from V and 8 bases from J; junction bases left unmatched: 10. This CDR3 contains 14 residues. CDR1 and CDR2 from the germline V gene are PRHDT and FYEKMQ (reference sequence). CDR3 DNA sequence: TGTGCCAGCAGCCATTCCAGGGGGCTCGAGGGCTACACCTTC. Translated: CASSHSRGLEGYTF. Full variable domain (outside the CDR3, taken from reference TRBV13 and TRBJ1-2): AAGVIQSPRHLIKEKRETATLKCYPIPRHDTVYWYQQGPGQDPQFLISFYEKMQSDKGSIPDRFSAQQFSDYHSELNMSSLELGDSALYFCASSHSRGLEGYTFGSGTRLTVV.

V gene TRBV10-2 combines with J gene TRBJ1-1, with D maybe TRBD1 (5 bases). V dropped 2 bases and J dropped 4 bases, with 17 bases sitting between them. The CDR3 is made up of 16 amino acids. Germline V lookup: CDR1 WSHSY, CDR2 SAAADI. The CDR3 DNA reads TGCGCCAGCAGTGAGAGCGGAGGGGCCGGAACCACTGAAGCTTTCTTT. Translating gives CASSESGGAGTTEAFF.

The V gene is TRBV7-6, the J gene TRBJ1-1; TRBD1 is a possible D gene (5 bases). The germline V and J ends were trimmed by 5 bases and 1 base, with 8 bases remaining between them. The germline gives CDR1 SGHVS, CDR2 FNYEAQ. The CDR3 is made up of 13 amino acids. This chain's CDR3 is CASSQQGNTEAFF. CDR3 DNA: TGTGCCAGCAGCCAGCAGGGGAACACTGAAGCTTTCTTT.

The chain joins TRBV29-1 to TRBJ1-2; D gene ambiguous. The V gene lost 4 bases and the J gene lost 6 bases, with 15 bases spanning the gap. Germline V gives CDR1 SQVTM, CDR2 ANQGSEA. The CDR3 sequence is 13 residues long. DNA for the CDR3: TGCAGCGTTGCGTGGGGTGGGGAGAATGGCTACACCTTC. Its protein is CSVAWGGENGYTF.

The chain couples TRBV18 to TRBJ2-2, with unresolved D. CDR1 and CDR2 from the germline V gene are KGHSH and LQKENI. The CDR3 runs to 14 residues. Trimming left V 0 bases short and J 5 bases short, with 7 bases between. The CDR3 is CASSPPAGTGELFF. The CDR3 DNA is TGTGCCAGCTCACCACCTGCAGGAACCGGGGAGCTGTTTTTT.

This clone was seen only once. The rearrangement joins TRBV7-9 to TRBJ2-1; TRBD2 matches 10 bases. Germline-derived CDR1 and CDR2 are SEHNR and FQNEAQ (reference sequence). J gave up 0 bases and V 7 bases, and 12 bases lay outside the gene matches. CDR3 size: 18 residues. The CDR3 region is CASNPSSSGRGSYNEQFF. CDR3 sequence (DNA): TGTGCCAGCAACCCATCTTCTAGCGGGAGAGGCTCCTACAATGAGCAGTTCTTC.

This chain joins TRBV7-3 and TRBJ1-6, with TRBD1 identical over 7 bases. CDR1 is SGHTA and CDR2 is FQGTGA in the germline V gene. V shed 5 bases, J shed 7 bases, and the junction held 8 bases outside the gene matches. This CDR3 comprises 15 residues. CDR3 residues: CASSPAAGGNSPLHF. The CDR3 DNA is TGTGCCAGCAGCCCTGCGGCAGGGGGGAATTCACCCCTCCACTTT.

This chain connects TRBV11-2 to TRBJ1-2; D perhaps matches TRBD1 (6 bases). Trimming removed 5 bases from V and 2 bases from J, with 15 bases in between. Germline V CDR1 and CDR2: SGHAT, FQNNGV. The CDR3 runs 15 residues. The CDR3 DNA follows: TGTGCCAGCAGCCCTACCTGGGACAAGAACTATGGCTACACCTTC. This translates into CASSPTWDKNYGYTF.

This clone was recorded only once. The chain is built from TRBV7-9 and TRBJ2-5; D may be TRBD1 (7 bases). Germline CDR1 reads SEHNR; CDR2 reads FQNEAQ (reference sequence). V lost 6 bases to trimming and J lost 5 bases, with 19 bases between them. This CDR3 is 15 amino acids long. The DNA of the CDR3 is TGTGCCAGCAGTTATTGGACAGGAGGGAGGGAGACCCAGTACTTC. Protein sequence: CASSYWTGGRETQYF.

The chain uses TRBV7-9 and TRBJ1-1; D is unclear. V was shortened by 4 bases and J by 11 bases, with 14 bases between the two germline ends. The CDR3 is 12 residues long. Germline values: CDR1 SEHNR, CDR2 FQNEAQ (reference sequence). The CDR3 nucleotides are TGTGCCAGCAGCTCGGACTCTAAAAAGGCTTTCTTT. Amino acid sequence: CASSSDSKKAFF.

This chain links TRBV7-9 with TRBJ2-1; 7 positions match TRBD1. The CDR3 covers 12 residues. Germline V lookup: CDR1 SEHNR, CDR2 FQNEAQ (reference sequence). The V and J ends lost 6 bases and 9 bases, in that order; junction bases with no gene match: 5. The DNA of the CDR3 is TGTGCCAGCAGGTGGGACAGACGTGAGCAGTTCTTC. This translates into CASRWDRREQFF.

This clone was recorded once. The DNA of the CDR3 is TGTGCCAGCAGTGAACTAGCGGGAGCCGGGGAGCTGTTTTTT. Amino acid sequence: CASSELAGAGELFF. J is TRBJ2-2 and V is TRBV2; 10 nucleotides agree with TRBD2. Germline V CDR1 and CDR2: SNHLY, FYNNEI. V lost 2 bases, J lost 6 bases, and 0 bases stayed unmatched. The CDR3 loop spans 14 amino acids.

V usage is TRBV12-3 or TRBV12-4 and J usage is TRBJ1-2; D is possibly TRBD1 (6 bases). V was trimmed by 7 bases and J by 7 bases, leaving 16 bases between them. CDR3 length equals 13 residues. In DNA, the CDR3 is TGTGCCAGCACGAAGGGGGTCGCCGCTGGCTACACCTTC. Its translation is CASTKGVAAGYTF.

The chain joins TRBV7-2 to TRBJ2-7, with D possibly TRBD1 on 6 matching bases. V was cut by 3 bases and J by 4 bases, with 22 bases left in between. The CDR3 covers 17 residues. CDR1 is SGHTA and CDR2 is FQGNSA in the germline V gene. The CDR3 DNA reads as TGTGCCAGCAGCTTTTTCCCCCCACCAGGGGCAGGATACGAGCAGTACTTC. This translates into CASSFFPPPGAGYEQYF.

V is TRBV18 and J is TRBJ1-5, with D tentatively TRBD1 (5 bases). Germline CDR1 and CDR2: KGHSH and LQKENI. Trimming shortened V by 4 bases and J by 4 bases, and 14 bases separated the two germline ends. CDR3 length equals 15 residues. This chain's CDR3 is CASSRLAGPNQPQHF. CDR3 bases: TGTGCCAGCTCACGATTGGCAGGGCCTAATCAGCCCCAGCATTTT.

The rearrangement uses TRBV11-2 and TRBJ2-7; TRBD1 matches 7 bases. CDR1 is SGHAT, CDR2 FQNNGV, per germline. This CDR3 is built from 16 residues. The trim removed 1 base at V and 10 bases at J, leaving 16 bases unmatched. CDR3 region: CASSLVSLQGTDPQYF. In DNA form, the CDR3 reads TGTGCCAGCAGCTTAGTCTCCTTACAGGGGACGGACCCCCAGTACTTC.

The chain uses TRBV9 and TRBJ1-5, with a possible D match to TRBD1 (6 bases). Per germline, CDR1 SGDLS and CDR2 YYNGEE. Trimming took off 1 base at V and 3 bases at J, with 11 bases between the two ends. The CDR3 is made up of 15 amino acids. The DNA of the CDR3 is TGTGCCAGCAGCGTATCGGACAGCGTCAATCAGCCCCAGCATTTT. It specifies CASSVSDSVNQPQHF.

The CDR3 here is CASSYDGASAQPQHF. The CDR3 DNA follows: TGTGCCAGCAGTTACGACGGCGCTAGTGCTCAGCCCCAGCATTTT. The V and J genes are TRBV6-6 and TRBJ1-5; D unclear. CDR3 length: 15 residues. Trimming took 2 bases from V and 6 from J, leaving 14 bases between them. CDR1 and CDR2 from the germline V gene are MNHNY and SVGAGI (reference sequence).

The chain carries TRBV6-5 and TRBJ1-1; tentative D call: TRBD1 (5 bases). Germline values: CDR1 MNHEY, CDR2 SVGAGI. The ends were cut back, 6 bases at V and 0 bases at J, with 14 bases in the middle. This CDR3 region has 15 residues. Here the CDR3 reads CASSDRLVLNTEAFF. Written as DNA, the CDR3 is TGTGCCAGCAGCGACAGACTAGTATTGAACACTGAAGCTTTCTTT.